A single sample gave rise to the 21 T cell receptor beta chains below, sequenced in a study of blood T cell repertoires in COVID-19. TCRdb keeps only in-frame clones here, not all; method: immunoSEQ multiplex PCR. Seen here are about 150,000 clones, more than 85% observed once, and the top ten hold about 2.5%. The sample consisted of peripheral blood. The receptor source for this set is a woman in her sixties or seventies with acute or convalescent COVID-19.

CDR3 coding DNA: TGTGCCAGCAGCTTCGGACAGGGGGGAGAAAAACTGTTTTTT. It translates to CASSFGQGGEKLFF. The chain combines TRBV11-2 with TRBJ1-4; 10 nucleotides agree with TRBD1. V lost 3 bases to trimming and J lost 8 bases; unmatched junction nucleotides: 3. This CDR3 spans 14 amino acids. Germline lookup yields CDR1 SGHAT and CDR2 FQNNGV.

The rearrangement uses TRBV4-3 and TRBJ2-7, with 11 bases lining up with TRBD1. The germline V gene has CDR1 LGHNA and CDR2 YSLEER. This CDR3 has 14 residues. The V and J ends lost 4 bases and 4 bases, in that order; junction bases with no gene match: 3. This CDR3 reads CASSPGTGGYEQYF. DNA of the CDR3: TGCGCCAGCAGCCCGGGGACAGGGGGTTACGAGCAGTACTTC.

The chain combines TRBV19 with TRBJ1-5, with a tentative D call TRBD1 (5 bases). The length of the CDR3 is 14 residues. The V end lost 3 bases, the J end lost 4 bases, and 10 bases lay between the germline ends. Germline V gene sequence: CDR1 LNHDA, CDR2 SQIVND (reference sequence). As DNA, the CDR3 is TGTGCCAGTAGTATGGCAGGGTTAAATCAGCCCCAGCATTTT. It is translated as CASSMAGLNQPQHF.

The V gene is TRBV9, the J gene TRBJ2-5; TRBD1 might be the D (7 bases). Per the germline V gene, CDR1 is SGDLS and CDR2 is YYNGEE. V lost 0 bases to trimming and J lost 5 bases, with 11 bases between them. This CDR3 region has 14 residues. The CDR3 region has the DNA TGTGCCAGCAGCGTAGCGCGGGGACAGGAGACCCAGTACTTC. Translation: CASSVARGQETQYF.

The chain combines TRBV20-1 with TRBJ2-7; tentative D call: TRBD1 (5 bases). This CDR3 region has 11 residues. Trimming took off 3 bases at V and 7 bases at J, with 10 bases between the two ends. Germline CDR1 and CDR2: DFQATT and SNEGSKA (reference sequence). This CDR3 is CSASVGVEQYV. The CDR3 bases are TGCAGTGCTAGTGTAGGGGTTGAGCAGTACGTC.

This clone was recorded once. V is TRBV5-1 and J is TRBJ1-4, with no clear D. V lost 4 bases to trimming and J lost 7 bases, with 14 bases between them. Germline V gene sequence: CDR1 SGHRS, CDR2 YFSETQ. This CDR3 contains 14 residues. CDR3 DNA: TGCGCCAGCAGCCCGGGGTCCTCCGGTGAAAAACTGTTTTTT. Translated: CASSPGSSGEKLFF.

V gene TRBV5-5 combines with J gene TRBJ1-1; D is unclear. Trimming took off 6 bases at V and 1 base at J, with 10 bases between the two ends. The CDR3 is 13 residues long. CDR1 SGHKS and CDR2 YYEKEE come from the germline V gene (reference sequence). The CDR3: CASTLARNTEAFF. CDR3 sequence (DNA): TGTGCCAGCACCCTCGCCAGGAACACTGAAGCTTTCTTT.

The chain uses TRBV27 and TRBJ1-1, with D tentatively TRBD1 (5 bases). The germline CDR1 and CDR2 sequences are MNHEY and SMNVEV (reference sequence). Deletions cut 5 bases from V and 5 bases from J, with 12 bases between. The CDR3 runs 13 residues. The CDR3 nucleotides are TGTGCCAGCAGTCTACAGGCGAGGACTGAAGCTTTCTTT. It translates to CASSLQARTEAFF.

V gene TRBV13 combines with J gene TRBJ2-1; 13 bases fit TRBD2. Germline CDR1 reads PRHDT; CDR2 reads FYEKMQ (reference sequence). Trimming at V came to 9 bases and at J to 5 bases, leaving 7 bases not matched to a gene. This CDR3 has 15 residues. CDR3 coding DNA: TGTGCCAGTAGACTAGCGGGGGGAGCAAACAATGAGCAGTTCTTC. It translates to CASRLAGGANNEQFF.

This chain uses TRBV6-5 with TRBJ1-5, with 7 bases aligning to TRBD1. Germline loops: CDR1 MNHEY, CDR2 SVGAGI. The CDR3 spans 14 residues. The ends lost 6 bases at V and 3 bases at J; junction bases unmatched: 5. The CDR3 nucleotides are TGTGCCAGCAGGGCGGACAGGCCCAATCAGCCCCAGCATTTT. Translating it yields CASRADRPNQPQHF.

Note on this clone: A read error may produce the germline difference seen at one junction end. This sequence joins TRBV5-6 and TRBJ2-1, with TRBD2 matching 12 bases. The CDR3 extends over 12 amino acids. Germline V gene data show CDR1 as SGHDT and CDR2 as YYEEEE. CDR3 loop: CASSPGTSGSLF. The DNA of the CDR3 is TGTGCCAGCAGCCCGGGGACTAGCGGGTCCCTCTTC.

This sequence joins TRBV5-4 and TRBJ2-1, with D unclear. CDR3 length: 16 amino acids. V shed 4 bases and J shed 8 bases, with 22 bases lying between them. The V gene's germline CDR1 is SGHNT and CDR2 YYREEE (reference sequence). CDR3 nucleotides: TGTGCCAGCAGCCCCAGCGCGACGGCCGCCATTGATGAGCAGTTCTTC. Amino acids: CASSPSATAAIDEQFF.

The V call is TRBV28, the J call TRBJ1-2; tentative D call: TRBD1 (5 bases). Germline-derived CDR1 and CDR2 are MDHEN and SYDVKM. This CDR3 has 13 amino acids. Trimming took 2 bases from V and 4 from J, leaving 8 bases between them. Here the CDR3 DNA reads TGTGCCAGCAGTTTAAGGCAGGGCTATGGCTACACCTTC. This translates into CASSLRQGYGYTF.

The CDR3 DNA reads as TGTGCCAGTAGGGGACAGGGGCCTCCATGGCCCCAGCATTTT. Translating it yields CASRGQGPPWPQHF. The chain links TRBV19 to TRBJ1-5; 10 bases are a match to TRBD1. CDR1 is LNHDA and CDR2 is SQIVND in the germline V gene (reference sequence). J lost 9 bases, V lost 6 bases, and 8 bases had no gene match. CDR3 size: 14 residues.

This clone was recorded only once. This chain links TRBV5-6 with TRBJ2-3, with 7 bases fitting TRBD2. The CDR3 is 15 residues long. After removal of 4 bases from V and 11 bases from J, the junction contained 16 bases not matched to a gene. Germline V gene lookup returns CDR1 SGHDT and CDR2 YYEEEE. CDR3 region: CASSTRSAGEGKQYF. The CDR3 nucleotides read TGTGCCAGCAGCACCCGTTCGGCGGGAGAGGGAAAGCAGTATTTT.

This chain links TRBV28 with TRBJ1-2; weak D call: TRBD1 (6 bases). Germline CDR1 and CDR2: MDHEN and SYDVKM. The CDR3 is made up of 13 amino acids. Trimming took 6 bases from V and 7 from J, leaving 15 bases between them. CDR3 nucleotide sequence: TGTGCCAGCAGGATGGGGGGGCTGAGTGGCTACACCTTC. Its protein is CASRMGGLSGYTF.

The V and J genes are TRBV5-4 and TRBJ2-1; a weak D match, TRBD1 (6 bases). Trimming left V 0 bases short and J 5 bases short, with 6 bases between. The germline CDR1 and CDR2 sequences are SGHNT and YYREEE (reference sequence). This CDR3 has 13 amino acids. The DNA of the CDR3 is TGTGCCAGCAGCTTGGGGACAGACAATGAGCAGTTCTTC. Protein product: CASSLGTDNEQFF. The whole variable domain, remainder taken from reference TRBV5-4 and TRBJ2-1, is ETGVTQSPTHLIKTRGQQVTLRCSSQSGHNTVSWYQQALGQGPQFIFQYYREEENGRGNFPPRFSGLQFPNYSSELNVNALELDDSALYLCASSLGTDNEQFFGPGTRLTVL.

The chain links TRBV19 to TRBJ1-1, with 7 bases matching TRBD1. Germline V lookup: CDR1 LNHDA, CDR2 SQIVND (reference sequence). Germline trimming cut 7 bases from V and 1 base from J; bases unmatched to any gene: 9. The CDR3 is 15 residues long. The CDR3 loop is CASTLDDRANTEAFF. The CDR3 nucleotides read TGTGCCAGTACCCTCGACGACAGGGCGAACACTGAAGCTTTCTTT. Complete variable domain (other parts from reference TRBV19 and TRBJ1-1): DGGITQSPKYLFRKEGQNVTLSCEQNLNHDAMYWYRQDPGQGLRLIYYSQIVNDFQKGDIAEGYSVSREKKESFPLTVTSAQKNPTAFYLCASTLDDRANTEAFFGQGTRLTVV.

The chain has TRBV7-2 and TRBJ1-1; 8 positions match TRBD1. V gave up 4 bases and J gave up 4 bases; unmatched junction bases: 11. Germline CDR1 SGHTA, CDR2 FQGNSA. This CDR3 contains 16 residues. The chain's CDR3 is CASSSGSTGASTEAFF. Here the CDR3 DNA reads TGTGCCAGCAGCTCCGGCTCGACAGGGGCGTCCACTGAAGCTTTCTTT. The full variable domain, its missing parts supplied by reference TRBV7-2 and TRBJ1-1, is GAGVSQSPSNKVTEKGKDVELRCDPISGHTALYWYRQSLGQGLEFLIYFQGNSAPDKSGLPSDRFSAERTGGSVSTLTIQRTQQEDSAVYLCASSSGSTGASTEAFFGQGTRLTVV.

V usage is TRBV6-5 and J usage is TRBJ1-3; D unresolved. Germline-derived CDR1 and CDR2 are MNHEY and SVGAGI. With 11 bases removed from V and 0 bases from J, the gap between germline ends came to 11 bases. This CDR3 is built from 13 residues. CDR3 in amino acids: CARFRFSGNTIYF. The CDR3 DNA follows: TGTGCCCGTTTCCGGTTCTCTGGAAACACCATATATTTT.

V is TRBV5-1 and J is TRBJ1-6, with 9 bases lining up with TRBD1. The CDR3 consists of 15 residues. V shed 4 bases, J shed 7 bases, and the junction held 6 bases outside the gene matches. Germline assignment: CDR1 SGHRS and CDR2 YFSETQ. DNA of the CDR3: TGCGCCAGCAGCCGGACAGGGGCGGGAAATTCACCCCTCCACTTT. The encoded protein is CASSRTGAGNSPLHF.